The T cell receptor (beta chain) described here comes from a study of T cell changes during pregnancy in multiple sclerosis. Assay used: immunoSEQ multiplex PCR; TCRdb lists only in-frame clones, some missing. This repertoire shows 85,000 to 100,000 clones, approximately 92% found once; its top ten account for around 2.5%. The germline V gene has CDR1 PRHDT and CDR2 FYEKMQ (reference sequence). Losses at the gene ends were 5 bases for V and 0 bases for J; bases not matched to a gene: 6. The CDR3 covers 16 residues. Sample: peripheral blood, taken in the first trimester of pregnancy. The chain carries TRBV13 and TRBJ2-3; 9 nucleotides align to TRBD2. This TCR came from a female donor with multiple sclerosis, enrolled in a pregnancy study. The CDR3 coding sequence is TGTGCCAGCAGCCGGATTACTAGCGGGAGCACAGATACGCAGTATTTT. This sequence encodes CASSRITSGSTDTQYF.